A single sample is the source of the 15 T cell receptor beta chains below, sequenced in a study of T cells in tuberculosis. The method was immunoSEQ multiplex PCR; TCRdb's version includes in-frame clones alone and lacks a portion of them. The repertoire holds roughly 34,000 clones, nearly 97% seen once, with 2.4% in the top ten. The specimen sequenced was PBMCs. These receptors came from a donor aged 10-29 years with latent tuberculosis or without tuberculosis infection.

The chain combines TRBV25-1 with TRBJ2-7; TRBD1 agrees at 11 bases. Germline CDR1 MGHDK, CDR2 SYGVNS. Trimming cost V 7 bases and J 2 bases; bases outside gene matches: 4. The CDR3 loop spans 14 amino acids. The CDR3 bases are TGTGCCAGCAAATCGGACAGGGGGCCCTACGAGCAGTACTTC. Translation: CASKSDRGPYEQYF.

The chain employs TRBV27 and TRBJ1-2; 12 bases align to TRBD1. The germline V gene has CDR1 MNHEY and CDR2 SMNVEV (reference sequence). V was clipped by 8 bases and J by 8 bases; unmatched bases: 9. This CDR3 region has 14 residues. The CDR3, as DNA: TGTGCCAGCGGTCCGGGACAGGGGGCGGAAGGCTACACCTTC. This sequence encodes CASGPGQGAEGYTF.

The chain employs TRBV7-9 and TRBJ2-7; 10 bases match TRBD1. CDR1 is SEHNR and CDR2 is FQNEAQ in the germline V gene (reference sequence). Trimming at V came to 6 bases and at J to 5 bases, leaving 10 bases not matched to a gene. The CDR3 is 15 residues long. CDR3 protein: CASSSGTGVIHEQYF. The CDR3, as DNA: TGTGCCAGCAGTTCCGGGACAGGGGTAATCCACGAGCAGTACTTC.

The chain carries TRBV7-9 and TRBJ1-2; 9 nucleotides align to TRBD1. Germline CDR1 is SEHNR and CDR2 is FQNEAQ (reference sequence). The CDR3 extends over 16 amino acids. Unmatched junction bases numbered 11, after V lost 5 bases and J lost 4 bases. CDR3 residues: CASSLNGQGPSYGYTF. In DNA form, the CDR3 reads TGTGCCAGCAGCCTCAACGGACAGGGGCCGTCCTATGGCTACACCTTC.

V usage is TRBV9 and J usage is TRBJ1-1; D ambiguous. The V gene lost 4 bases and the J gene lost 5 bases, with 9 bases spanning the gap. The CDR3 has 12 residues. From germline, CDR1 is SGDLS and CDR2 YYNGEE. The CDR3 bases are TGTGCCAGCAGCCCCCGCGATACTGAAGCTTTCTTT. Translated: CASSPRDTEAFF.

The rearrangement links TRBV5-3 to TRBJ2-1, with TRBD2 identical over 11 bases. TRBV5-3 is labeled an ORF, and its function is uncertain. The J segment lost 4 bases and the V segment lost 2 bases, leaving 11 bases of the junction unmatched. The CDR3 is 18 amino acids. CDR3 region: CARSFWDSGRASYNEQFF. The CDR3 DNA reads TGTGCCAGAAGCTTTTGGGATAGCGGGAGGGCCTCTTACAATGAGCAGTTCTTC.

This chain connects TRBV6-4 to TRBJ2-3, with 10 nucleotides matching TRBD2. CDR1 and CDR2 (germline): MRHNA, SNTAGT. Losses at the gene ends were 1 base for V and 0 bases for J; bases not matched to a gene: 1. The CDR3 extends over 16 amino acids. The CDR3 reads CASSDLAGGSTDTQYF. CDR3 sequence (DNA): TGTGCCAGCAGTGACTTAGCGGGGGGCAGCACAGATACGCAGTATTTT.

This clone was observed a single time. The chain has TRBV11-3 and TRBJ2-1; 12 bases line up with TRBD2. Germline CDR1 and CDR2: SGHNT and YENEEA. The CDR3 consists of 15 residues. Trimming at V came to 1 base and at J to 8 bases, leaving 3 bases not matched to a gene. This chain's CDR3 is CASSLGTSGNDEQFF. The DNA for the CDR3 is TGTGCCAGCAGCTTAGGGACTAGCGGGAATGATGAGCAGTTCTTC.

The chain combines TRBV19 with TRBJ2-1; 9 nucleotides line up with TRBD2. The CDR3 spans 14 residues. Trimming at V came to 8 bases and at J to 6 bases, leaving 8 bases not matched to a gene. Looked up from germline, CDR1 is LNHDA and CDR2 is SQIVND (reference sequence). The CDR3 loop reads CASSTSGGTNEQFF. DNA for the CDR3: TGTGCCAGTTCGACTAGCGGTGGAACCAATGAGCAGTTCTTC.

The rearrangement joins TRBV27 to TRBJ2-7; possible D gene TRBD2, 5 bases. The length of the CDR3 is 11 residues. Trimming took off 6 bases at V and 7 bases at J, with 10 bases between the two ends. Per the germline V gene, CDR1 is MNHEY and CDR2 is SMNVEV (reference sequence). The DNA of the CDR3 is TGTGCCAGCAGCCCTGGCGGGGAGCAGTACTTC. Amino acid sequence: CASSPGGEQYF.

The chain joins TRBV5-8 to TRBJ1-5; D possibly corresponds to TRBD1 (6 bases). The CDR3 is 15 residues long. CDR1 is SGHTS, CDR2 YDEGEE, per germline. The V and J ends lost 2 bases and 7 bases respectively, with 16 bases between them. In DNA, the CDR3 is TGTGCCAGCAGCTTAGGCAGGGGCCCTAGGCAGCCCCAGCATTTT. Amino acid sequence: CASSLGRGPRQPQHF.

The rearrangement joins TRBV6-1 to TRBJ2-2; 7 positions match TRBD2. This CDR3 is 15 amino acids long. The germline CDR1 and CDR2 sequences are MNHNS and SASEGT. V was clipped by 6 bases and J by 8 bases; unmatched bases: 12. The DNA of the CDR3 is TGTGCCAGCAGCACCTTCGGGGCGGGAGATGGGGAGCTGTTTTTT. Amino acid sequence: CASSTFGAGDGELFF.

This chain joins TRBV6-6 and TRBJ1-5; 8 bases are a match to TRBD1. CDR3 size: 12 residues. CDR1 is MNHNY and CDR2 is SVGAGI in the germline V gene (reference sequence). The V segment lost 6 bases and the J segment 12 bases; nucleotides outside the gene matches: 7. The CDR3: CASSLTGDRQHF. The CDR3 DNA reads as TGTGCCAGCAGCCTGACAGGGGACCGCCAGCATTTT.

V gene TRBV5-1 combines with J gene TRBJ2-7, with D unresolved. Trimming left V 2 bases short and J 2 bases short, with 8 bases between. Germline V gives CDR1 SGHRS, CDR2 YFSETQ. CDR3 length: 13 amino acids. CDR3 nucleotide sequence: TGCGCCAGCAGCTTAGATAGCACCTACGAGCAGTACTTC. Translating it yields CASSLDSTYEQYF. The entire variable domain, with the rest obtained from reference TRBV5-1 and TRBJ2-7, is as follows: KAGVTQTPRYLIKTRGQQVTLSCSPISGHRSVSWYQQTPGQGLQFLFEYFSETQRNKGNFPGRFSGRQFSNSRSEMNVSTLELGDSALYLCASSLDSTYEQYFGPGTRLTVT.

V usage is TRBV7-9 and J usage is TRBJ1-1; D gene uncertain. The V end lost 5 bases, the J end lost 5 bases, and 9 bases lay between the germline ends. Per the germline V gene, CDR1 is SEHNR and CDR2 is FQNEAQ (reference sequence). The CDR3 length is 12 residues. The CDR3 DNA sequence: TGTGCCAGCAGCACTGGTATGACTGAAGCTTTCTTT. As protein: CASSTGMTEAFF.